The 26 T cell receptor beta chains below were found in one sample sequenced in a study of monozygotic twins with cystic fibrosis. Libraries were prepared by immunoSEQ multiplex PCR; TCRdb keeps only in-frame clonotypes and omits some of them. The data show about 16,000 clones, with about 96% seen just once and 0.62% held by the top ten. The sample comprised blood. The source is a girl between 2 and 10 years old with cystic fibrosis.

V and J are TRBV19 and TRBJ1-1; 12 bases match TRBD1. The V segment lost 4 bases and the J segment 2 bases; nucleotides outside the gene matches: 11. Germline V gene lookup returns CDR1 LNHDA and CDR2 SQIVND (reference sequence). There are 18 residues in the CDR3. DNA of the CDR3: TGTGCCAGTAGTACCCGCCCGGGACAGGGGGCTGGAAACACTGAAGCTTTCTTT. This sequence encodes CASSTRPGQGAGNTEAFF.

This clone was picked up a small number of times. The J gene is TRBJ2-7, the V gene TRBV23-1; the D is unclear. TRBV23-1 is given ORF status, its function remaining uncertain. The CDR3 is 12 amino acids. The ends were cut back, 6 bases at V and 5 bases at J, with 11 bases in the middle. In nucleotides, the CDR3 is TGCGCCAGCAGGCCCCGAAGCGACGAGCAGTACTTC. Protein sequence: CASRPRSDEQYF.

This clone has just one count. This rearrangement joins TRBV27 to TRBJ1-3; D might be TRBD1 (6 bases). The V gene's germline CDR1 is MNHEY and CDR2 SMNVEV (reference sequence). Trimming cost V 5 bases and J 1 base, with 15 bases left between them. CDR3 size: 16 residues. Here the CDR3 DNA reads TGTGCCAGCAGTCGAGGGACATTCGGTTCTGGAAACACCATATATTTT. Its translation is CASSRGTFGSGNTIYF.

Here the CDR3 DNA reads TGTGCCAGCAGAACCTCCGGGACAGGGGGTTCTGGCTACACCTTC. It codes for CASRTSGTGGSGYTF. J is TRBJ1-2 and V is TRBV28; 11 positions match TRBD1. The V gene's germline CDR1 is MDHEN and CDR2 SYDVKM. The CDR3 loop spans 15 amino acids. V lost 6 bases and J lost 7; bases outside the gene matches: 10.

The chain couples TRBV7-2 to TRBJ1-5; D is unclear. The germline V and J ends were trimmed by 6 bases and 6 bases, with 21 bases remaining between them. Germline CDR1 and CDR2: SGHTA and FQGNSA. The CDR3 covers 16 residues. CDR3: CASSRTTRAWGQPQHF. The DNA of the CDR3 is TGTGCCAGCAGTCGGACGACAAGAGCGTGGGGTCAGCCCCAGCATTTT.

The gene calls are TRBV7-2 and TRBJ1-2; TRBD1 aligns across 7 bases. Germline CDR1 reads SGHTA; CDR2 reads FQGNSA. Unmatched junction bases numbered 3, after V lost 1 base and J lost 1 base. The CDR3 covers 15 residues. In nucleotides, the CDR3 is TGTGCCAGCAGCTTAGGGCAGGGGGGTAACTATGGCTACACCTTC. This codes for CASSLGQGGNYGYTF. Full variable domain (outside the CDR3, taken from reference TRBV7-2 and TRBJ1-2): GAGVSQSPSNKVTEKGKDVELRCDPISGHTALYWYRQSLGQGLEFLIYFQGNSAPDKSGLPSDRFSAERTGGSVSTLTIQRTQQEDSAVYLCASSLGQGGNYGYTFGSGTRLTVV.

CDR3 in amino acids: CASSSPPGTLGYTF. The CDR3 bases are TGTGCCAGCAGTTCCCCCCCAGGGACTCTCGGCTACACCTTC. The rearrangement joins TRBV28 to TRBJ1-2; possible D gene TRBD1, 5 bases. V dropped 4 bases and J dropped 8 bases, with 17 bases sitting between them. The germline CDR1 and CDR2 sequences are MDHEN and SYDVKM. This CDR3 is built from 14 residues.

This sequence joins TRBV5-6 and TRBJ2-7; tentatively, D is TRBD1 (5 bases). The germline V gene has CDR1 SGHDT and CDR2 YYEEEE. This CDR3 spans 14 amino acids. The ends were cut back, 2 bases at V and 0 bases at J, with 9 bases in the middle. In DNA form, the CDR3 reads TGTGCCAGCAGCTTAGGGGCCCTCTCCTACGAGCAGTACTTC. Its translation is CASSLGALSYEQYF.

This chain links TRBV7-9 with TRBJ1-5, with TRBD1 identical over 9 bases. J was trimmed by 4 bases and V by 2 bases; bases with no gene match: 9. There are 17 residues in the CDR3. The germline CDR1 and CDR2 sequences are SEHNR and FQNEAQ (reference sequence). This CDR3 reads CASSLFLLTGGNQPQHF. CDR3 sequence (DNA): TGTGCCAGCAGCTTATTTCTTTTGACAGGGGGTAATCAGCCCCAGCATTTT.

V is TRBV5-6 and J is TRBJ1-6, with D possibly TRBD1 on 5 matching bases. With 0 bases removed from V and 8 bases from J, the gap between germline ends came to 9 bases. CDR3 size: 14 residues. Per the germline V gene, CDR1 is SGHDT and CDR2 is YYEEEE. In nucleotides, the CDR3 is TGTGCCAGCAGCTTGGGACAGTTGGATTCACCCCTCCACTTT. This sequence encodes CASSLGQLDSPLHF.

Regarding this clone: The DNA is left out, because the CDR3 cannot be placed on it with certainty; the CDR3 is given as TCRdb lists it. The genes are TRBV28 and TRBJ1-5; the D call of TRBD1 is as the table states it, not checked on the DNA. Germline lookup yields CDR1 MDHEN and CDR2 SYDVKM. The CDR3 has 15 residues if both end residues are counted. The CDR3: CASSFSGQGNQPQHF.

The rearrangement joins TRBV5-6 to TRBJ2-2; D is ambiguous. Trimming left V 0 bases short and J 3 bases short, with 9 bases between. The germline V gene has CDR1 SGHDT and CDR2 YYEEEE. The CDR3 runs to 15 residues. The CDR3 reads CASSLDIPYTGELFF. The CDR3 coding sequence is TGTGCCAGCAGCTTGGACATTCCATACACCGGGGAGCTGTTTTTT.

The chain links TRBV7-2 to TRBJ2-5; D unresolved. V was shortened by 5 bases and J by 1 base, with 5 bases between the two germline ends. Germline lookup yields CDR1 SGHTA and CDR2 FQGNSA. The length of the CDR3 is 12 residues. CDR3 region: CASSPFQETQYF. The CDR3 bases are TGTGCCAGCAGCCCCTTCCAAGAGACCCAGTACTTC.

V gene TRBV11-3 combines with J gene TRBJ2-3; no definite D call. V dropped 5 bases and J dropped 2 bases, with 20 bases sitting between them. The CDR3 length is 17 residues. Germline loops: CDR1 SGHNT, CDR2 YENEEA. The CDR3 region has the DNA TGTGCCAGCAGCCCCGGAGTGTCGGCGATAATCACAGATACGCAGTATTTT. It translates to CASSPGVSAIITDTQYF.

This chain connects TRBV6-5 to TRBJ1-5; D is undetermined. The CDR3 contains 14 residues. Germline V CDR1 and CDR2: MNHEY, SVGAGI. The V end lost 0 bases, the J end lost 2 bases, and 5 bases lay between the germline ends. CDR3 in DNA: TGTGCCAGCAGTTACTCGTTCCGCAATCAGCCCCAGCATTTT. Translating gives CASSYSFRNQPQHF.

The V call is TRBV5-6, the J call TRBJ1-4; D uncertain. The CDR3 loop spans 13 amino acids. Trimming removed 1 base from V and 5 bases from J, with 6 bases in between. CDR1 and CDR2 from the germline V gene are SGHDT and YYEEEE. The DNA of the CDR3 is TGTGCCAGCAGCTTGTTAAGAAATGAAAAACTGTTTTTT. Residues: CASSLLRNEKLFF.

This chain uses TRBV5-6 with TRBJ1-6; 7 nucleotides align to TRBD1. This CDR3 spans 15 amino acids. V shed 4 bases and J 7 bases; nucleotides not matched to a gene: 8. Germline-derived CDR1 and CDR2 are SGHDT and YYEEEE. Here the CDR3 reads CASSLLGGENSPLHF. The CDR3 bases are TGTGCCAGCAGCCTCCTAGGGGGCGAGAATTCACCCCTCCACTTT.

The CDR3 region has the DNA TGTGCCAGCAGCTTCTGGCCGACTGTCGAAGCTTTCTTT. Translating it yields CASSFWPTVEAFF. This rearrangement joins TRBV5-4 to TRBJ1-1; no clear D. The CDR3 extends over 13 amino acids. Germline V CDR1 and CDR2: SGHNT, YYREEE (reference sequence). V was clipped by 2 bases and J by 8 bases, with 13 bases between them.

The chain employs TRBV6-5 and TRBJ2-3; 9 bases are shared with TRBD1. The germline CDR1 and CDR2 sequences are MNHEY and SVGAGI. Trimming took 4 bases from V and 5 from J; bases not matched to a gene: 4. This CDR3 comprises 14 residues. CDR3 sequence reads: CASSLQGAVDTQYF. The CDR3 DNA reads TGTGCCAGCAGTTTACAGGGGGCCGTAGATACGCAGTATTTT.

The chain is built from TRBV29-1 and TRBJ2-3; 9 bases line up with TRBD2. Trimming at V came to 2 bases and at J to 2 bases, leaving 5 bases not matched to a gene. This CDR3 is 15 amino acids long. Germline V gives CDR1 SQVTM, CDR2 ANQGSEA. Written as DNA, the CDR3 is TGCAGCGTTGAACCGGCTAGCGGGACCACAGATACGCAGTATTTT. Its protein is CSVEPASGTTDTQYF.

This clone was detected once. The CDR3 bases are TGCGCCAGCAGCTTGGCCGGGGGGGCTAACACCGGGGAGCTGTTTTTT. Amino acid sequence: CASSLAGGANTGELFF. The chain has TRBV5-1 and TRBJ2-2, with 8 bases that match TRBD2. Unmatched junction bases numbered 3, after V lost 0 bases and J lost 2 bases. This CDR3 has 16 amino acids. Germline CDR1 is SGHRS and CDR2 is YFSETQ.

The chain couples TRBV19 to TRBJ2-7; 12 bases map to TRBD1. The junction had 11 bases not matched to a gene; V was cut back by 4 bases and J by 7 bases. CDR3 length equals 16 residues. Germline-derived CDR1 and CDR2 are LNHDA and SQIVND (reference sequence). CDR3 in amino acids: CASSTIPGQGADEQYF. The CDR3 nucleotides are TGTGCCAGTAGTACCATCCCGGGACAGGGGGCGGATGAGCAGTACTTC.

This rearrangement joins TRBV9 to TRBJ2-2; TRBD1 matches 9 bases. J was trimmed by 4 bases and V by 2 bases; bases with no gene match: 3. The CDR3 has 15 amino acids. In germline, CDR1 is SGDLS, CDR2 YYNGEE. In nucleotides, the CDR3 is TGTGCCAGCAGCGTTGAGACAGGGGGCACCGGGGAGCTGTTTTTT. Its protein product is CASSVETGGTGELFF. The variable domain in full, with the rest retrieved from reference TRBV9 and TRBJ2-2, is DSGVTQTPKHLITATGQRVTLRCSPRSGDLSVYWYQQSLDQGLQFLIQYYNGEERAKGNILERFSAQQFPDLHSELNLSSLELGDSALYFCASSVETGGTGELFFGEGSRLTVL.

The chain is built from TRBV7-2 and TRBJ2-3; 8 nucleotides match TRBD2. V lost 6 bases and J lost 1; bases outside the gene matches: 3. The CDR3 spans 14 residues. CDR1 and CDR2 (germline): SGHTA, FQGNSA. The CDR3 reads CASRRGAGTDTQYF. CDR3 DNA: TGTGCCAGCAGGCGGGGGGCGGGCACAGATACGCAGTATTTT.

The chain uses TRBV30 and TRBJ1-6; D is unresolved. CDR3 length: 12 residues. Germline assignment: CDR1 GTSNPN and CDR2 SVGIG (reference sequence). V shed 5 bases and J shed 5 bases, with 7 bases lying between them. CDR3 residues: CAWDANNSPLHF. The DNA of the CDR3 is TGTGCCTGGGACGCCAATAATTCACCCCTCCACTTT. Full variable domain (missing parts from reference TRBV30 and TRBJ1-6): SQTIHQWPATLVQPVGSPLSLECTVEGTSNPNLYWYRQAAGRGLQLLFYSVGIGQISSEVPQNLSASRPQDRQFILSSKKLLLSDSGFYLCAWDANNSPLHFGNGTRLTVT.

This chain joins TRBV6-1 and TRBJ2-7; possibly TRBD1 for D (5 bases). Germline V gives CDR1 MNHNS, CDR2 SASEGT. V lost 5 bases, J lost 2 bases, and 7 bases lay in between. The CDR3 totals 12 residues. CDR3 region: CASSRGPYEQYF. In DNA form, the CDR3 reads TGTGCCAGCAGTAGGGGCCCCTACGAGCAGTACTTC.